The next 2 T cell receptor beta chains were all read from a single sample in a study of blood T cell repertoires in COVID-19. TCRdb's table, derived via immunoSEQ multiplex PCR, lists solely in-frame clones and lacks some. The sample carries about 670,000 clones, 75% to 90% recorded once. Sequenced material: peripheral blood. The receptors originated from a woman younger than 30 with acute or convalescent COVID-19.

The genes are TRBV4-3 and TRBJ2-2, with D possibly matching TRBD1 (6 bases). The CDR3 length is 16 residues. Trimming left V 3 bases short and J 3 bases short, with 14 bases between. The germline V gene encodes CDR1 LGHNA and CDR2 YSLEER. The CDR3 region is CASSQATGYDTGELFF. The CDR3 nucleotides are TGCGCCAGCAGCCAGGCCACAGGGTATGACACCGGGGAGCTGTTTTTT.

The genes are TRBV1 and TRBJ2-4; the D call TRBD2 from the table was never checked on the DNA. TRBV1 is an annotated pseudogene. CDR3 length: 19 amino acids. CDR3 in DNA: TGCACCAGCAGCCAAACGGGACTACCCCCTTGGGTAGGCAAAAACATTCAGTACTTC. It translates to CTSSQTGLPPWVGKNIQYF.